This entry features one T cell receptor (beta chain) sequence. Its antigen is not known. Time point reported: week 35, safety follow-up. The vaccine gave 300 ug of a 20-mer mutant IDH1 peptide subcutaneously per dose. This specimen comes from a study of a mutant IDH1 vaccine in newly diagnosed glioma. The repertoire was sequenced with immunoSEQ multiplex PCR; TCRdb's copy has only in-frame clones and lacks some. This sample has roughly 44,000 clones, with 80% to 85% found just once. The germline V gene encodes CDR1 LNHDA and CDR2 SQIVND (reference sequence). Trimming took off 5 bases at V and 0 bases at J, with 10 bases between the two ends. The CDR3 covers 14 residues.

The V and J genes are TRBV19 and TRBJ1-1; D possibly corresponds to TRBD1 (5 bases). This TCR derives from a woman between 40 and 55 years old with glioma. Some clones in this sample may be carry-over from other donors' samples. This specimen was PBMCs, taken from a glioma patient whose treatment included an IDH1 peptide vaccine. The CDR3 loop is CASSLQGMNTEAFF. CDR3 DNA: TGTGCCAGTAGTTTGCAGGGAATGAACACTGAAGCTTTCTTT.